This TCR beta chain was captured by sequencing in a study of post-analysis software for immune sequencing data. As for the study in general: Recorded subtypes: relapsing-remitting, secondary progressive, progressive-relapsing; some patients unannotated. Notes on the study in general: Patients used about 5 TRBV segments, including TRBV5-6, TRBV5-1 and TRBV20-1, more often than controls. Strong co-clustering by F measure linked samples that shared a preparation batch. Significantly decreased normalized Chao1 diversity was recorded for multiple sclerosis patients relative to controls.

TCR beta libraries were prepared from cDNA with unique molecular identifiers. Out of roughly 0.85 to 11 million T cells, hundreds of thousands of cDNA molecules were generated. Via MiXCR, TCRdb re-called the PCR reads, giving one row per CDR3 protein. The sample carries around 190,000 distinct CDR3 sequences, over 25% recorded once. Germline V gene sequence: CDR1 SGHVS, CDR2 FQNEAQ. This CDR3 contains 14 residues. Comments on this clonotype: Its antigen is unknown.

The TCR originated in a girl aged 2 to 17 with multiple sclerosis. The sequenced material came from blood. This chain links TRBV7-8 with TRBJ2-5; the D gene is possibly TRBD2 (6 bases). The J call is in doubt because the DNA end fits TRBJ2-7 better. The CDR3 DNA is TGTGCCAGCAGCTTAGACGGCGGGGCCTACGAGCAGTACTTC. Translated, it gives CASSLDGGAYEQYF.